This T cell receptor (beta chain) emerged from a study of shared clonotypes between healthy human individuals. Concerning this clone itself: The germline gene is not matched at one end of the junction; a read error may be the cause.

Generated by immunoSEQ multiplex PCR, the TCRdb table keeps only in-frame clones and is missing some. Of approximately 2.5 million clones listed, 85% to 95% are singletons. Germline CDR1 GTSNPN, CDR2 SVGIG (reference sequence). The CDR3 contains 13 residues. The TCR originated in a man younger than 30 in good health. Sequenced sample: naive CD4+ T cells sorted from blood. The subset is: CD45RA+ positively selected. This chain joins TRBV30 and TRBJ1-5, with 7 bases identical to TRBD1. CDR3 nucleotides: TGTGCCCGGAGTGGGACAGAGTATCAGCCCCAGCATTTT. It translates to CARSGTEYQPQHF.